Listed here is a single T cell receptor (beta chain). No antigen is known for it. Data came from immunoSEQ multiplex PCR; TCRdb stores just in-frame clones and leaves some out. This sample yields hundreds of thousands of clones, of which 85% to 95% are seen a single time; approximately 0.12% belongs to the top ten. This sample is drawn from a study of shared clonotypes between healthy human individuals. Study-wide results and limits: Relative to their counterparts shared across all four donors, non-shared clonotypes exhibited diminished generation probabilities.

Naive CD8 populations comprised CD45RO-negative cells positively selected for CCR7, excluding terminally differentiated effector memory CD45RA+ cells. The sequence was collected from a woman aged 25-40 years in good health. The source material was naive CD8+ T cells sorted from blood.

The CDR3 bases are TGTGCCAGCAGTTTTGGGACAGGGTCACTTACCACTGAAGCTTTCTTT. It is translated as CASSFGTGSLTTEAFF. The V call is TRBV28, the J call TRBJ1-1, with 9 bases identical to TRBD1. Germline CDR1 and CDR2: MDHEN and SYDVKM. CDR3 length equals 16 residues. V dropped 3 bases and J dropped 4; count of bases not matched to a gene: 9.